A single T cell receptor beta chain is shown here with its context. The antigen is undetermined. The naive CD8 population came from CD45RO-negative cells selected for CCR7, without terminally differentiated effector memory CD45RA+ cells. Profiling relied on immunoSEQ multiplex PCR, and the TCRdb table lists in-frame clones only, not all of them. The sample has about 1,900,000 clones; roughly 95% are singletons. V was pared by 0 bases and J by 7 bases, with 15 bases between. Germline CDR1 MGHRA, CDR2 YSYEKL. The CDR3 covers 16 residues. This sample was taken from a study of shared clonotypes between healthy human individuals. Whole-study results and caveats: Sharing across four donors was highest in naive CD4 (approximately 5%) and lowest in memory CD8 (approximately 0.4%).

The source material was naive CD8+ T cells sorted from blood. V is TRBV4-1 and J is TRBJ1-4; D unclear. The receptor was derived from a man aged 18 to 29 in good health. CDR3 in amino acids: CASSQDFATAGEKLFF. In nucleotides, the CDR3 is TGCGCCAGCAGCCAAGATTTCGCGACCGCCGGTGAAAAACTGTTTTTT.